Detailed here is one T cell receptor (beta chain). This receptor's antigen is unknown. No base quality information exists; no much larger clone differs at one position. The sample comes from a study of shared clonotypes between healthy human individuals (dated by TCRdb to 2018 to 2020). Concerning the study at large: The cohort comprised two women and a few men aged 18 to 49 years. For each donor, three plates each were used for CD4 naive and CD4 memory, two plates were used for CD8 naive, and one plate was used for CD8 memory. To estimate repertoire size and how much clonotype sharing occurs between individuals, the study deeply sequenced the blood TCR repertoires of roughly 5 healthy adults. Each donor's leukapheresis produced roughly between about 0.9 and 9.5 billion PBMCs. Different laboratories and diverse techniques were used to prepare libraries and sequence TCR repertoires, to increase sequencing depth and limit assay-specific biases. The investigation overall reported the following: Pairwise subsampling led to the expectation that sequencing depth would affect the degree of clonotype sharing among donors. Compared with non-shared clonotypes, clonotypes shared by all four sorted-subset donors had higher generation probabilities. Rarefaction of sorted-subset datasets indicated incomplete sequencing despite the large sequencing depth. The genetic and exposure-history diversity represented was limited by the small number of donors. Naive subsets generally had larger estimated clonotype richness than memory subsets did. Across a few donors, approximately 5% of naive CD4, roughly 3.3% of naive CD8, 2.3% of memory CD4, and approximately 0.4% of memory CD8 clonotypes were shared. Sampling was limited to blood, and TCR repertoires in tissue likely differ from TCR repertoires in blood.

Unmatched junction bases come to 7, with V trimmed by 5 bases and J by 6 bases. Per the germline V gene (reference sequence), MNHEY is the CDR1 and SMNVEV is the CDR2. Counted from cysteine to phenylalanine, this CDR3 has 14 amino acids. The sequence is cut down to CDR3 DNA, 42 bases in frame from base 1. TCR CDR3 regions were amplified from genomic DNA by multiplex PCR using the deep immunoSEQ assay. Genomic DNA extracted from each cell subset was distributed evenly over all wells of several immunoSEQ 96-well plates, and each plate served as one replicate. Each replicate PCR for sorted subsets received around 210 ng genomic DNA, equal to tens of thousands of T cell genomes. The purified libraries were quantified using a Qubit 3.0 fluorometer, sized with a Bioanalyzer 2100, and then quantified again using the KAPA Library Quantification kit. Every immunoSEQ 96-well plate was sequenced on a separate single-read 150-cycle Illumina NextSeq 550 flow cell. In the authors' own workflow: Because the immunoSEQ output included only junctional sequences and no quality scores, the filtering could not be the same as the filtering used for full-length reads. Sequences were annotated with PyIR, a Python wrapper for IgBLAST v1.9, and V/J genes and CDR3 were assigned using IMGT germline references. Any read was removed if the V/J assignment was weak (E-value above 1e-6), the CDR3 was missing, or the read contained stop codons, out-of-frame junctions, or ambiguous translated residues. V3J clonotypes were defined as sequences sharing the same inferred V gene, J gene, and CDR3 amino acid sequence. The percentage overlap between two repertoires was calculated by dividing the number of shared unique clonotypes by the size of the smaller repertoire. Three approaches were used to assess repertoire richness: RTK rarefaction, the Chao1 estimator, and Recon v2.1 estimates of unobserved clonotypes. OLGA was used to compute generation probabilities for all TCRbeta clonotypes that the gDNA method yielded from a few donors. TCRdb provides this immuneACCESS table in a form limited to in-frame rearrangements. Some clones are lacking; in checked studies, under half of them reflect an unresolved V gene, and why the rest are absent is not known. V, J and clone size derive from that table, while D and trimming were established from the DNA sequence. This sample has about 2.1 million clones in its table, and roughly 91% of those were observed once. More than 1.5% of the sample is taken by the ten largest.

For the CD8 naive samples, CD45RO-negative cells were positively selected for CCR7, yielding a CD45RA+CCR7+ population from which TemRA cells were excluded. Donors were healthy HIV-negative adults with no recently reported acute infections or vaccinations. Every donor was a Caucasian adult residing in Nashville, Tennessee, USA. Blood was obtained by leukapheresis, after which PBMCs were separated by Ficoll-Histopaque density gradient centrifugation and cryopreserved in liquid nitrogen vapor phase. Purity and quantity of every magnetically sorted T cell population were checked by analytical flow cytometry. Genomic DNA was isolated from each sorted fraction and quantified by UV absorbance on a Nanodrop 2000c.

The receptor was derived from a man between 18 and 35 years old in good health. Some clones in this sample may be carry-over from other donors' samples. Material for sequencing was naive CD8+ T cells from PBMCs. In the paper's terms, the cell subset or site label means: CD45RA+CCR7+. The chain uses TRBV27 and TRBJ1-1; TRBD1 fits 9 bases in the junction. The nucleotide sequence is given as TGTGCCAGCAGTCTGGACAGGGGATCCCCTGAAGCTTTCTTT. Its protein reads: CASSLDRGSPEAFF.